The 25 T cell receptor beta chains below come from one sample, sequenced in a study of blood T cells in healthy people across ages. The authors ran a second PCR of about 7 to 11 cycles using a sample-barcoded 5' primer and a J-beta primer mix. Using its own MiXCR run on the 5' RACE reads, TCRdb lists one record per CDR3 protein. Of some 1.8 million distinct CDR3 sequences in the sample, about two fifths were seen once. Sequences were obtained from blood. The receptors stem from a human donor in good health.

This sequence joins TRBV13 and TRBJ2-3; D unresolved. CDR3 length: 12 amino acids. Germline CDR1 and CDR2: PRHDT and FYEKMQ (reference sequence). V was trimmed by 6 bases and J by 7 bases, leaving 11 bases between them. CDR3 protein: CASRGNGNTQYF. In DNA, the CDR3 is TGTGCCAGCAGGGGCAATGGGAATACGCAGTATTTT.

This clonotype was detected only a few times. The V and J genes are TRBV9 and TRBJ2-6; a weak D match, TRBD1 (6 bases). The V gene lost 4 bases and the J gene lost 2 bases, with 10 bases spanning the gap. In germline, CDR1 is SGDLS, CDR2 YYNGEE. CDR3 length: 15 residues. The DNA of the CDR3 is TGTGCCAGCAGCTCCAACAGGGCTGGGGCCAACGTCCTGACTTTC. Encoded protein: CASSSNRAGANVLTF.

The sample holds a few counts of this clonotype. The V gene is TRBV5-1, the J gene TRBJ1-4; 7 bases align to TRBD1. The J segment lost 4 bases and the V segment lost 3 bases, leaving 9 bases of the junction unmatched. Germline values: CDR1 SGHRS, CDR2 YFSETQ. This CDR3 spans 16 amino acids. The CDR3: CASSYLGQEINEKLFF. The CDR3 region has the DNA TGCGCCAGCAGCTACCTCGGACAGGAAATTAATGAAAAACTGTTTTTT.

Only a few counts were recorded for this clonotype. The chain links TRBV5-1 to TRBJ2-1, with 15 bases identical to TRBD2. Trimming cost V 5 bases and J 0 bases; bases outside gene matches: 6. The CDR3 has 18 amino acids. Germline loops: CDR1 SGHRS, CDR2 YFSETQ. This CDR3 reads CASSWTSGGESSYNEQFF. As DNA, the CDR3 is TGCGCCAGCAGTTGGACTAGCGGGGGGGAGAGCTCCTACAATGAGCAGTTCTTC.

The chain employs TRBV4-3 and TRBJ2-3; TRBD1 matches at 8 bases. This CDR3 is 19 amino acids long. The J segment lost 3 bases and the V segment lost 0 bases, leaving 14 bases of the junction unmatched. CDR1 and CDR2 from the germline V gene are LGHNA and YSLEER. The CDR3 region has the DNA TGCGCCAGCAGCCAAGATTGGGGACAGGTTCTCCGGAGGACAGATACGCAGTATTTT. Residues: CASSQDWGQVLRRTDTQYF.

The table lists this clonotype with many counts. The V call is TRBV6-4, the J call TRBJ2-7; 8 bases are shared with TRBD1. The CDR3 is 16 residues long. Germline V gene data show CDR1 as MRHNA and CDR2 as SNTAGT. V lost 6 bases and J lost 2; bases outside the gene matches: 12. The CDR3 is CASSPDGTGVPYEQYF. The CDR3 nucleotides read TGTGCCAGCAGCCCAGACGGGACAGGCGTCCCCTACGAGCAGTACTTC.

This clonotype was recorded a few times. The V and J genes are TRBV24-1 and TRBJ2-1, with a tentative D call TRBD2 (7 bases). Germline CDR1 and CDR2: KGHDR and SFDVKD. The CDR3 length is 16 residues. V was clipped by 4 bases and J by 6 bases, with 18 bases between them. The CDR3 DNA reads TGTGCCACCAGTGACCCCCAGGGGAGGGGCCTCAATGAGCAGTTCTTC. Translating it yields CATSDPQGRGLNEQFF.

The chain has TRBV4-1 and TRBJ2-3; TRBD2 matches 14 bases. The germline V gene encodes CDR1 MGHRA and CDR2 YSYEKL. CDR3 length: 17 amino acids. The trim removed 3 bases at V and 2 bases at J, leaving 4 bases unmatched. CDR3 sequence reads: CASSHRLAGGYTDTQYF. The CDR3 DNA reads as TGCGCCAGCAGCCACCGACTAGCGGGGGGGTACACAGATACGCAGTATTTT.

This clonotype was counted only a few times. The chain uses TRBV11-3 and TRBJ2-1; 16 nucleotides align to TRBD2. V lost 5 bases to trimming and J lost 15 bases; unmatched junction nucleotides: 16. The CDR3 loop spans 17 amino acids. Germline loops: CDR1 SGHNT, CDR2 YENEEA. In nucleotides, the CDR3 is TGTGCCAGCAGCCCCCGGGGGACTAGCGGGGGGGAAGTTCCCCGGTTCTTC. As protein: CASSPRGTSGGEVPRFF.

This clonotype has just a few counts. The gene calls are TRBV20-1 and TRBJ2-5; 12 nucleotides align to TRBD2. Germline V CDR1 and CDR2: DFQATT, SNEGSKA (reference sequence). The CDR3 contains 16 residues. With 4 bases clipped from V and 6 bases from J, the junction kept 12 bases outside the gene matches. CDR3 protein: CSAILAGGRGRKTQYF. CDR3 bases: TGCAGTGCTATCCTAGCGGGGGGGCGAGGTCGAAAGACCCAGTACTTC.

V is TRBV28 and J is TRBJ1-1; possible D gene TRBD1, 6 bases. V was clipped by 3 bases and J by 4 bases, with 24 bases between them. CDR1 and CDR2 from the germline V gene are MDHEN and SYDVKM. CDR3 length equals 18 residues. The CDR3 nucleotides read TGTGCCAGCAGTTTTGAGTTCGGTCCATACATAGGGGGCACTGAAGCTTTCTTT. As protein: CASSFEFGPYIGGTEAFF.

The rearrangement joins TRBV6-6 to TRBJ1-2; tentatively, D is TRBD1 (5 bases). This CDR3 spans 16 amino acids. Germline assignment: CDR1 MNHNY and CDR2 SVGAGI (reference sequence). Between the trimmed V and J ends, which lost 5 bases and 0 bases, there was a span of 16 bases. The CDR3 coding sequence is TGTGCCAGCAGTCCGACAGCCACGTCACCTAACTATGGCTACACCTTC. It specifies CASSPTATSPNYGYTF.

This clonotype has only a few counts. This rearrangement joins TRBV6-5 to TRBJ1-1; unclear D gene. CDR1 is MNHEY, CDR2 SVGAGI, per germline. CDR3 length equals 16 residues. V lost 7 bases and J lost 1, with 19 bases in between. CDR3 in DNA: TGTGCCAGCACCCCGAGCCAAGCAGGAAAGAACACTGAAGCTTTCTTT. It translates to CASTPSQAGKNTEAFF.

The table lists this clonotype with a few counts. The chain combines TRBV9 with TRBJ2-1; perhaps D is TRBD1 or TRBD2 (7 bases each). Germline CDR1 is SGDLS and CDR2 is YYNGEE. This CDR3 has 17 amino acids. V lost 0 bases and J lost 2, with 15 bases in between. The CDR3 is CASSVAAGGGTYNEQFF. In nucleotides, the CDR3 is TGTGCCAGCAGCGTAGCGGCAGGGGGGGGTACCTACAATGAGCAGTTCTTC. Together with reference TRBV9 and TRBJ2-1, the CDR3 gives the full variable domain: DSGVTQTPKHLITATGQRVTLRCSPRSGDLSVYWYQQSLDQGLQFLIQYYNGEERAKGNILERFSAQQFPDLHSELNLSSLELGDSALYFCASSVAAGGGTYNEQFFGPGTRLTVL.

In its sample, this clonotype was seen a few times. This chain uses TRBV6-2 or TRBV6-3 with TRBJ2-7, with TRBD2 matching 8 bases. The J segment lost 2 bases and the V segment lost 5 bases, leaving 5 bases of the junction unmatched. CDR1 and CDR2 from the germline V gene are MNHEY and SVGEGT. The CDR3 extends over 14 amino acids. CDR3 bases: TGTGCCAGCAGTAGCGGGGGCCGAACCTACGAGCAGTACTTC. Its protein product is CASSSGGRTYEQYF.

The rearrangement links TRBV2 to TRBJ2-7; D is unclear. The CDR3 totals 14 residues. Trimming pared 11 bases from V and 0 bases from J, leaving 17 bases between. Germline CDR1 reads SNHLY; CDR2 reads FYNNEI. CDR3 nucleotides: TGTGCCGGAAAACTAACGGTTGGCTCCTACGAGCAGTACTTC. Protein: CAGKLTVGSYEQYF.

This clonotype was seen a few times. The genes are TRBV11-1 and TRBJ2-4; D is perhaps TRBD2 (5 bases). V was clipped by 5 bases and J by 8 bases, with 19 bases between them. Germline-derived CDR1 and CDR2 are SGHAT and FQDESV (reference sequence). The CDR3 has 15 residues. The CDR3 here is CASSGYPQPGDIQYF. For the CDR3, the DNA is TGTGCCAGCAGCGGCTACCCACAACCCGGGGACATTCAGTACTTC.

The rearrangement joins TRBV5-8 to TRBJ2-5; 10 positions match TRBD2. The end of the DNA is better explained by TRBJ2-7, so the J call may be wrong. This CDR3 has 17 amino acids. The V gene's germline CDR1 is SGHTS and CDR2 YDEGEE. The CDR3 here is CASSLAWAAGGPHEQYF. In nucleotides, the CDR3 is TGTGCCAGCAGCTTGGCGTGGGCAGCGGGGGGGCCCCACGAGCAGTACTTC.

CDR3 sequence reads: CASSASTGIYEQYF. CDR3 bases: TGTGCCAGCAGCGCCAGTACAGGGATCTACGAGCAGTACTTC. The chain carries TRBV7-6 and TRBJ2-7; tentatively, D is TRBD1 (6 bases). This CDR3 comprises 14 residues. CDR1 and CDR2 from the germline V gene are SGHVS and FNYEAQ. V lost 5 bases to trimming and J lost 3 bases, with 14 bases between them. Together with reference TRBV7-6 and TRBJ2-7, the CDR3 gives the full variable domain: GAGVSQSPRYKVTKRGQDVALRCDPISGHVSLYWYRQALGQGPEFLTYFNYEAQQDKSGLPNDRFSAERPEGSISTLTIQRTEQRDSAMYRCASSASTGIYEQYFGPGTRLTVT.

This clonotype was observed a handful of times. This chain uses TRBV12-3 or TRBV12-4 with TRBJ1-2; 8 bases match TRBD1. CDR3 size: 13 residues. V trimming: 6 bases; J trimming: 5 bases; junction bases outside the gene matches: 5. As DNA, the CDR3 is TGTGCCAGCAGGACAGGGGACGATTATGGCTACACCTTC. It codes for CASRTGDDYGYTF.

In DNA form, the CDR3 reads TGTGCCAGCAGGACAAGGGGGCTAGGTGGCTACACCTTC. Its protein is CASRTRGLGGYTF. The rearrangement links TRBV28 to TRBJ1-2; 7 bases match TRBD1. Trimming at V came to 6 bases and at J to 7 bases, leaving 8 bases not matched to a gene. CDR1 is MDHEN, CDR2 SYDVKM, per germline. The CDR3 covers 13 residues.

This clonotype was detected ten times or more. This chain joins TRBV27 and TRBJ2-7; D remains unclear. The CDR3 totals 14 residues. Germline CDR1 is MNHEY and CDR2 is SMNVEV (reference sequence). V lost 2 bases and J lost 4, with 12 bases in between. The CDR3 DNA sequence: TGTGCCAGCAGTTTACACCACGAAGGGTACGAGCAGTACTTC. Its translation: CASSLHHEGYEQYF.

This clonotype was recorded a few times. The gene calls are TRBV7-9 and TRBJ2-3; TRBD1 might be the D (5 bases). The CDR3 length is 14 residues. In germline, CDR1 is SEHNR, CDR2 FQNEAQ (reference sequence). Trimming pared 3 bases from V and 7 bases from J, leaving 14 bases between. The DNA for the CDR3 is TGTGCCAGCAGCTTGAGCCAGGGTGGAAATACGCAGTATTTT. Its translation: CASSLSQGGNTQYF. Combining the CDR3 with reference TRBV7-9 and TRBJ2-3 gives the whole variable domain DTGVSQNPRHKITKRGQNVTFRCDPISEHNRLYWYRQTLGQGPEFLTYFQNEAQLEKSRLLSDRFSAERPKGSFSTLEIQRTEQGDSAMYLCASSLSQGGNTQYFGPGTRLTVL.

This chain links TRBV4-1 with TRBJ2-7; no definite D call. V was trimmed by 4 bases and J by 3 bases, leaving 10 bases between them. CDR1 is MGHRA and CDR2 is YSYEKL in the germline V gene. This CDR3 comprises 13 residues. The CDR3 here is CASSLIIYYEQYF. CDR3 sequence (DNA): TGCGCCAGCAGCCTTATTATATACTACGAGCAGTACTTC.

This chain connects TRBV11-1 to TRBJ2-1; TRBD2 aligns across 8 bases. V lost 5 bases and J lost 9; bases outside the gene matches: 9. The CDR3 runs 14 residues. From germline, CDR1 is SGHAT and CDR2 FQDESV (reference sequence). The DNA for the CDR3 is TGTGCCAGCAGCCCCGGGAGGGGGTATGGTGAGCAGTTCTTC. Translated: CASSPGRGYGEQFF.